These T cell receptor beta chains were read from a single sample in a study of blood T cell repertoires in COVID-19. TCRdb's table, derived via immunoSEQ multiplex PCR, lists solely in-frame clones and lacks some. The table lists over 110,000 clones, about nine tenths of them singletons. The sequencing input was PBMCs or T cells enriched from blood (not recorded which). Receptors originate from a man aged 60 to 75 who had recovered from COVID-19. CDR3s include the opening cysteine and the closing phenylalanine or tryptophan. A D gene is named only where the DNA matches it firmly. Size is stated for part of the rows, as once, few or many counts, or as a class when the clone is expanded.

j_gene: TRBJ2-1; len: 16; abundance: once; v_gene: TRBV5-1; d_gene: .; CDR3nt: TGCGCCAGCAGCTTGGTTGGTCAGGGAATCTACAATGAGCAGTTCTTC; CDR3aa: CASSLVGQGIYNEQFF
j_gene: TRBJ2-3; len: 15; abundance: .; v_gene: TRBV28; d_gene: TRBD1; CDR3nt: TGTGCCAGCAGTTTAACAGGGGGCGGGACAGATACGCAGTATTTT; CDR3aa: CASSLTGGGTDTQYF
j_gene: TRBJ2-2; len: 14; abundance: once; v_gene: TRBV5-1; d_gene: .; CDR3nt: TGCGCCAGCAGCCGGGACACGGAGACCGGGGAGCTGTTTTTT; CDR3aa: CASSRDTETGELFF
j_gene: TRBJ2-7; len: 17; abundance: once; v_gene: TRBV9; d_gene: TRBD2; CDR3nt: TGTGCCAGCAGCGTGACAGCGCTAGCGGGCAGGGGCTACGAGCAGTACTTC; CDR3aa: CASSVTALAGRGYEQYF
j_gene: TRBJ1-6; len: 13; abundance: once; v_gene: TRBV7-6; d_gene: .; CDR3nt: TGTGCCAGCAGCTTAATGGCAAATTCACCCCTCCACTTT; CDR3aa: CASSLMANSPLHF
j_gene: TRBJ2-1; len: 14; abundance: .; v_gene: TRBV3-1/TRBV3-2; d_gene: .; CDR3nt: TGTGCCAGCAGCCAAGGTGGAGGGGTTAATGAGCAGTTCTTC; CDR3aa: CASSQGGGVNEQFF
j_gene: TRBJ2-7; len: 13; abundance: .; v_gene: TRBV10-1; d_gene: .; CDR3nt: TGCGCCAGCAGTGAGTCGACAGGGAGGGAGCAGTACTTC; CDR3aa: CASSESTGREQYF
j_gene: TRBJ1-5; len: 16; abundance: .; v_gene: TRBV3-1/TRBV3-2; d_gene: TRBD1; CDR3nt: TGTGCCAGCAGCGCATCGACAGGGAAGGACAATCAGCCCCAGCATTTT; CDR3aa: CASSASTGKDNQPQHF
j_gene: TRBJ1-1; len: 14; abundance: once; v_gene: TRBV7-9; d_gene: .; CDR3nt: TGTGCCAGCAGCTTGTTCAACGGAGACACTGAAGCTTTCTTT; CDR3aa: CASSLFNGDTEAFF
j_gene: TRBJ1-2; len: 13; abundance: .; v_gene: TRBV5-4; d_gene: .; CDR3nt: TGTGCCAGCAGCTTGGACAGGGACTATGGCTACACCTTC; CDR3aa: CASSLDRDYGYTF
j_gene: TRBJ2-2; len: 12; abundance: .; v_gene: TRBV19; d_gene: .; CDR3nt: TGTGCCAGTGGTCGACTTTCCGGGGAGCTGTTTTTT; CDR3aa: CASGRLSGELFF
j_gene: TRBJ2-7; len: 12; abundance: few; v_gene: TRBV2; d_gene: .; CDR3nt: TGTGCCAGCAGGGTGGACAGCCGCGAGCAGTACTTC; CDR3aa: CASRVDSREQYF
j_gene: TRBJ1-1; len: 13; abundance: .; v_gene: TRBV10-1; d_gene: TRBD1; CDR3nt: TGCGCCAGCAGTAGGGGGCTGTACACTGAAGCTTTCTTT; CDR3aa: CASSRGLYTEAFF
j_gene: TRBJ1-3; len: 15; abundance: .; v_gene: TRBV3-1/TRBV3-2; d_gene: .; CDR3nt: TGTGCCAGCAGCCAAGCAGGGGTCTCTGGAAACACCATATATTTT; CDR3aa: CASSQAGVSGNTIYF
j_gene: TRBJ2-7; len: 15; abundance: .; v_gene: TRBV4-2; d_gene: TRBD2; CDR3nt: TGTGCCAGCAGCCAAGGGGGGGGACCGTCCTACGAGCAGTACTTC; CDR3aa: CASSQGGGPSYEQYF
j_gene: TRBJ2-5; len: 13; abundance: .; v_gene: TRBV5-1; d_gene: .; CDR3nt: TGCGCCAGCAGCCTAAAGTTCTCAGAGACCCAGTACTTC; CDR3aa: CASSLKFSETQYF
j_gene: TRBJ1-3; len: 17; abundance: .; v_gene: TRBV28; d_gene: .; CDR3nt: TGTGCCAGCAGTTTAACAGGGTCCTTTGACTCTGGAAACACCATATATTTT; CDR3aa: CASSLTGSFDSGNTIYF
j_gene: TRBJ2-5; len: 18; abundance: .; v_gene: TRBV28; d_gene: .; CDR3nt: TGTGCCAGCAGACCACTCCTCCCTGCGTCTCGAAGCAGGGAGACCCAGTACTTC; CDR3aa: CASRPLLPASRSRETQYF
j_gene: TRBJ2-2; len: 16; abundance: .; v_gene: TRBV20-1; d_gene: TRBD2; CDR3nt: TGCAGTGCTAGTCTGATAGCGGGATCGAACACCGGGGAGCTGTTTTTT; CDR3aa: CSASLIAGSNTGELFF
j_gene: TRBJ2-1; len: 17; abundance: .; v_gene: TRBV13; d_gene: TRBD1; CDR3nt: TGTGCCAGCAGCTTAAGGGCAGGGGGAAGCTCCTACAATGAGCAGTTCTTC; CDR3aa: CASSLRAGGSSYNEQFF
j_gene: TRBJ2-5; len: 15; abundance: .; v_gene: TRBV7-8; d_gene: TRBD2; CDR3nt: TGTGCCAGCAGCCCAAGGGAGGGAGGCGGAGAGACCCAGTACTTC; CDR3aa: CASSPREGGGETQYF
j_gene: TRBJ2-3; len: 13; abundance: .; v_gene: TRBV5-1; d_gene: .; CDR3nt: TGCGCCAGCTTCGAGCGGACCACAGATACGCAGTATTTT; CDR3aa: CASFERTTDTQYF
j_gene: TRBJ2-4; len: 14; abundance: .; v_gene: TRBV5-1; d_gene: TRBD2; CDR3nt: TGCGCCAGCAGCTTGGTGGTAGCGGGAAACATTCAGTACTTC; CDR3aa: CASSLVVAGNIQYF
j_gene: TRBJ2-1; len: 14; abundance: .; v_gene: TRBV7-2; d_gene: .; CDR3nt: TGTGCCAGCAGCTTAGTTGGTGGCTCAGGTAGATCGGTCTTC; CDR3aa: CASSLVGGSGRSVF
j_gene: TRBJ1-4; len: 14; abundance: .; v_gene: TRBV5-1; d_gene: .; CDR3nt: TGCGCCAGCAGCCCACAGGGAACTAATGAAAAACTGTTTTTT; CDR3aa: CASSPQGTNEKLFF
j_gene: TRBJ2-7; len: 12; abundance: .; v_gene: TRBV3-1/TRBV3-2; d_gene: .; CDR3nt: TGTGCCAGCAGCCAAGCAACCTACGAGCAGTACTTC; CDR3aa: CASSQATYEQYF
j_gene: TRBJ2-2; len: 14; abundance: .; v_gene: TRBV2; d_gene: .; CDR3nt: TGTGCCAGCAGTGCTACAGGGCACACCGGGGAGCTGTTTTTT; CDR3aa: CASSATGHTGELFF
j_gene: TRBJ2-2; len: 14; abundance: .; v_gene: TRBV19; d_gene: .; CDR3nt: TGTGCCAGTAGTATCCTCGAGGCAGCCGGGGAGCTGTTTTTT; CDR3aa: CASSILEAAGELFF
j_gene: TRBJ2-1; len: 15; abundance: once; v_gene: TRBV2; d_gene: TRBD2; CDR3nt: TGTGCCAGCAGCGATACTAGCGGGGGGGCTGGTGAGCAGTTCTTC; CDR3aa: CASSDTSGGAGEQFF
j_gene: TRBJ2-1; len: 16; abundance: .; v_gene: TRBV20-1; d_gene: TRBD2; CDR3nt: TGCAGTGCTAGTCCACTCACTAGCGGGAGAGGCAATGAGCAGTTCTTC; CDR3aa: CSASPLTSGRGNEQFF
j_gene: TRBJ2-6; len: 13; abundance: .; v_gene: TRBV19; d_gene: .; CDR3nt: TGTGCCACCCGGAGGTCTGGGGCCAACGTCCTGACTTTC; CDR3aa: CATRRSGANVLTF
j_gene: TRBJ2-1; len: 13; abundance: .; v_gene: TRBV7-9; d_gene: .; CDR3nt: TGTGCCAGCAGCCCGGACTCGAACAATGAGCAGTTCTTC; CDR3aa: CASSPDSNNEQFF